This T cell receptor (beta chain) stems from a study of T-cell reconstitution after alpha-beta-depleted transplantation in children. Findings and caveats of the study: Where some patients showed high TCRbeta diversity at day 60, it came from recipient T cells and thymic progenitors that had survived. Most T-cell counts and diversity one year after the transplant came from T cells that were newly produced.

For TCRbeta, the library was prepared with unique molecular identifiers. TCRdb reprocessed the PCR reads via MiXCR and lists one record per CDR3 protein. This repertoire shows under 300,000 distinct CDR3 sequences, 11% found once; its top ten account for about a quarter. This clonotype was seen repeatedly, ten times or more. The antigen is not known. The trim removed 0 bases at V and 2 bases at J, leaving 7 bases unmatched. Germline V gene lookup returns CDR1 DFQATT and CDR2 SNEGSKA (reference sequence). The CDR3 length is 17 residues. V gene TRBV20-1 combines with J gene TRBJ2-2; 9 bases match TRBD2. The source of this sequence is a male patient between 2 and 15 years old who had a stem cell transplant for chronic granulomatous disease, so the T cells may come from the graft donor. The input for sequencing was peripheral blood, taken 180 days after TCRalphabeta/CD19-depleted stem cell transplant. CDR3 sequence reads: CSARDRASGINTGELFF. The CDR3, as DNA: TGCAGTGCTAGAGATCGGGCTAGCGGGATAAACACCGGGGAGCTGTTTTTT.